These T cell receptor beta chains were read from a single sample in a study of graft-versus-host responses after intestinal transplantation. The data were produced by immunoSEQ multiplex PCR, yet TCRdb's version contains in-frame clones alone and is incomplete. The sample gives roughly 17,000 clones, 38% of which show up once; under 4.5% is in the top ten. The material sequenced was alloreactive CD8+ T cells from a mixed lymphocyte reaction culture, taken before intestinal transplant. The receptors derive from a human patient who received an intestinal transplant. Both conserved end residues are part of each CDR3. The D gene is left open where the match is weak. Part of the rows lack a size; the others show once, few, many or a class for expanded clones.

J gene,D gene,clone size,V gene,CDR3 protein,CDR3 DNA
TRBJ1-2,TRBD1,few,TRBV29-1,CSVGGQTTNYGYTF,TGCAGCGTTGGGGGACAGACTACTAACTATGGCTACACCTTC
TRBJ2-1,-,once,TRBV27,CASSYLSSYNEQFF,TGTGCCAGCAGTTACCTGAGCTCCTACAATGAGCAGTTCTTC
TRBJ2-5,-,-,TRBV5-1,CASSLGLGWTLEDLTQYF,TGCGCCAGCAGCTTGGGTTTGGGTTGGACACTAGAAGATTTGACCCAGTACTTC
TRBJ2-1,TRBD2,-,TRBV4-1,CASSPSGRGAIEQFF,TGCGCCAGCAGCCCAAGCGGGAGGGGGGCGATTGAGCAGTTCTTC
TRBJ2-7,-,medium-sized,TRBV7-9,CASSLTDSYSYEQYF,TGTGCCAGCAGCTTGACCGACAGTTACTCCTACGAGCAGTACTTC
TRBJ1-2,-,-,TRBV10-3,CAISESHRVNYGYTF,TGTGCCATCAGTGAGTCGCACAGAGTTAACTATGGCTACACCTTC
TRBJ2-7,TRBD1,few,TRBV27,CASSWGGQGYEQYF,TGTGCCAGCAGTTGGGGGGGACAGGGCTACGAGCAGTACTTC
TRBJ1-5,-,-,TRBV21-1,CASSARDPKGQPQHF,TGTGCCAGCAGCGCCCGGGACCCCAAGGGGCAGCCCCAGCATTTT
TRBJ1-1,-,few,TRBV5-4,CASSSPGTLLNTEAFF,TGTGCCAGCAGCTCCCCAGGGACACTTTTGAACACTGAAGCTTTCTTT
TRBJ2-7,TRBD2,few,TRBV27,CASSPTTSGRAYEQYF,TGTGCCAGCAGTCCAACGACTAGCGGGAGAGCCTACGAGCAGTACTTC
TRBJ2-3,-,-,TRBV2,CASRPQGERDGADTQYF,TGTGCCAGCAGACCCCAGGGCGAGAGGGACGGGGCAGATACGCAGTATTTT
TRBJ2-2,TRBD2,once,TRBV9,CASSVALTRTSGVNTGELFF,TGTGCCAGCAGCGTTGCCCTAACAAGGACTAGCGGGGTGAACACCGGGGAGCTGTTTTTT
TRBJ1-6,-,-,TRBV6-5,CASCSYNSPLHF,TGTGCCAGCTGCAGCTATAATTCACCCCTCCACTTT
TRBJ2-7,-,-,TRBV4-1,CASSQMGRRIYEQYF,TGCGCCAGCAGCCAAATGGGACGACGGATCTACGAGCAGTACTTC
TRBJ1-2,-,-,TRBV5-6,CASSLGSAYYGYTF,TGTGCCAGCAGCTTGGGGTCGGCTTACTATGGCTACACCTTC
TRBJ2-7,-,-,TRBV18,CASSLRDGPSYEQYF,TGTGCCAGCTCACTGCGGGACGGACCCTCCTACGAGCAGTACTTC
TRBJ2-1,TRBD2,-,TRBV27,CASSIMTSGYNEQFF,TGTGCCAGCAGTATAATGACTAGCGGGTACAATGAGCAGTTCTTC
TRBJ1-5,-,-,TRBV5-1,CASSLWSNQPQHF,TGCGCCAGCAGCTTGTGGAGCAATCAGCCCCAGCATTTT
TRBJ2-3,-,-,TRBV15,CATSRDWREWSTDTQYF,TGTGCCACCAGCAGAGATTGGAGGGAATGGAGCACAGATACGCAGTATTTT
TRBJ2-7,-,few,TRBV28,CASSLIDRPLEQYF,TGTGCCAGCAGTTTGATAGACAGGCCCCTAGAGCAGTACTTC
TRBJ1-2,-,-,TRBV6-5,CASSYGTKNGYTF,TGTGCCAGCAGTTACGGGACAAAAAATGGCTACACCTTC
TRBJ2-3,TRBD2,few,TRBV4-2,CASSQGLAGADTQYF,TGTGCCAGCAGCCAAGGACTAGCGGGAGCAGATACGCAGTATTTT
TRBJ1-1,-,-,TRBV10-3,CAISVRGMLNTEAFF,TGTGCCATCAGTGTGCGGGGGATGCTGAACACTGAAGCTTTCTTT
TRBJ2-1,TRBD2,once,TRBV4-1,CASSLLAGTSREQFF,TGCGCCAGCAGTCTACTAGCGGGCACGTCACGTGAGCAGTTCTTC
TRBJ1-2,TRBD1,-,TRBV10-3,CAISDQRTGLGYGYTF,TGTGCCATCAGTGACCAACGGACAGGGCTCGGCTATGGCTACACCTTC
TRBJ2-7,-,few,TRBV13,CASSLSDSNYEQYF,TGTGCCAGCAGCTTGTCCGACTCAAATTACGAGCAGTACTTC
TRBJ1-1,-,few,TRBV7-9,CASSPVLDTEAFF,TGTGCCAGCAGCCCCGTATTAGACACTGAAGCTTTCTTT
TRBJ2-7,-,-,TRBV7-3,CASSHEPFAEQYF,TGTGCCAGCAGCCACGAACCTTTTGCCGAGCAGTACTTC
TRBJ2-7,TRBD1,-,TRBV4-1,CASSHGTGTYEQYF,TGCGCCAGCAGCCATGGGACAGGGACCTACGAGCAGTACTTC
TRBJ1-1,-,medium-sized,TRBV27,CASTPDGGLSTEAFF,TGTGCCAGCACCCCTGACGGGGGGCTTAGCACTGAAGCTTTCTTT
TRBJ2-7,TRBD1,few,TRBV19,CASSLQGALNEQYF,TGTGCCAGTAGTTTACAGGGGGCCCTTAACGAGCAGTACTTC
TRBJ1-1,-,-,TRBV2,CASSDQGPTEAFF,TGTGCCAGCAGTGACCAGGGGCCGACTGAAGCTTTCTTT
TRBJ1-2,TRBD1,once,TRBV18,CASSLQTGGRFHLDYGYTF,TGTGCCAGCTCATTACAGACAGGGGGCAGGTTCCATCTGGACTATGGCTACACCTTC
TRBJ2-7,TRBD1,-,TRBV19,CASSIGQGAYEQYF,TGTGCCAGTAGTATCGGACAGGGGGCCTACGAGCAGTACTTC
TRBJ2-3,-,few,TRBV9,CASSVSRTHGTSTDTQYF,TGTGCCAGCAGCGTATCCCGGACCCACGGGACGAGCACAGATACGCAGTATTTT
TRBJ1-2,TRBD1,-,TRBV25-1,CASSAPGTAYYGYTF,TGTGCCAGCAGTGCACCTGGGACAGCCTACTATGGCTACACCTTC
TRBJ1-2,TRBD1,-,TRBV28,CASSSSGGNFYGYTF,TGTGCCAGCAGTTCCTCAGGGGGGAACTTCTATGGCTACACCTTC
TRBJ2-3,-,-,TRBV19,CASSIAGKQYF,TGTGCCAGTAGTATAGCGGGAAAACAGTATTTT
TRBJ2-1,-,-,TRBV7-9,CASRGAGGYFF,TGTGCCAGCAGAGGGGCAGGGGGGTATTTCTTC
TRBJ2-4,TRBD1,medium-sized,TRBV28,CASSFLLGQGGNIQYF,TGTGCCAGCAGTTTTCTTCTGGGACAGGGAGGAAACATTCAGTACTTC
TRBJ1-5,-,-,TRBV11-2,CASSLGFFDGEKGAQHF,TGTGCCAGCAGCTTAGGCTTTTTTGACGGGGAAAAAGGAGCCCAGCATTTT
TRBJ1-3,-,medium-sized,TRBV4-1,CASSQGGWGDGNTIYF,TGCGCCAGCAGCCAGGGGGGATGGGGGGACGGAAACACCATATATTTT
TRBJ2-7,-,-,TRBV7-8,CASSFPGVGEQYF,TGTGCCAGCAGCTTTCCAGGGGTTGGCGAGCAGTACTTC
TRBJ2-3,TRBD2,few,TRBV28,CASSLVPSGSKADTQYF,TGTGCCAGCAGTTTAGTTCCTAGCGGGAGCAAGGCAGATACGCAGTATTTT
TRBJ1-1,-,once,TRBV5-1,CASSLAGEAFF,TGCGCCAGCAGCTTGGCGGGAGAAGCTTTCTTT
TRBJ1-1,TRBD1,large,TRBV19,CASSPQGGRGTEAFF,TGTGCCAGTAGTCCTCAAGGGGGCAGGGGCACTGAAGCTTTCTTT
TRBJ1-2,-,few,TRBV18,CASSLSIRGGYGYTF,TGTGCCAGCTCGCTATCGATCAGGGGAGGCTATGGCTACACCTTC
TRBJ2-1,TRBD2,-,TRBV19,CASSASGRGGYNEQFF,TGTGCCAGTAGTGCTAGCGGGAGAGGGGGGTACAATGAGCAGTTCTTC
TRBJ1-2,-,-,TRBV5-1,CASSLGSAYYGYTF,TGTGCCAGCAGCTTGGGTTCGGCTTACTATGGCTACACCTTC
TRBJ2-2,-,few,TRBV10-3,CAILGTAGELFF,TGTGCCATCTTGGGGACTGCCGGGGAGCTGTTTTTT
TRBJ2-3,TRBD2,few,TRBV7-8,CASTQLAGGTDTQYF,TGTGCCAGCACCCAACTAGCGGGAGGTACGGATACGCAGTATTTT